This TCR beta chain was obtained from a study of vaccination effects on CD4 cells after COVID-19. Regarding this clone: Its specificity is not known.

ViraFEST expansion of antigen-specific CD4+ T cells with viral peptide pools preceded sequencing. When around nine days of culture had elapsed, CD4+ T cells were isolated. The protocol was immunoSEQ multiplex PCR, while the TCRdb copy is restricted to in-frame clones and leaves out a portion. Found here are over 50,000 clones, around 81% of them singletons; the top ten hold about 2.4%. CDR3 length equals 17 residues. Germline V gene data show CDR1 as MGHRA and CDR2 as YSYEKL. Trimming removed 6 bases from V and 0 bases from J; junction bases left unmatched: 9. The source was CD4+ T cells from PBMCs cultured with HCoV-229E spike peptides, collected before COVID-19 vaccination. The clonotype was recovered from a human donor who received a COVID-19 vaccine. The chain couples TRBV4-1 to TRBJ2-3; 10 positions match TRBD2. The CDR3 region is CASSQRPSGGSTDTQYF. The DNA for the CDR3 is TGCGCCAGCAGTCAGAGACCTAGCGGGGGAAGCACAGATACGCAGTATTTT.